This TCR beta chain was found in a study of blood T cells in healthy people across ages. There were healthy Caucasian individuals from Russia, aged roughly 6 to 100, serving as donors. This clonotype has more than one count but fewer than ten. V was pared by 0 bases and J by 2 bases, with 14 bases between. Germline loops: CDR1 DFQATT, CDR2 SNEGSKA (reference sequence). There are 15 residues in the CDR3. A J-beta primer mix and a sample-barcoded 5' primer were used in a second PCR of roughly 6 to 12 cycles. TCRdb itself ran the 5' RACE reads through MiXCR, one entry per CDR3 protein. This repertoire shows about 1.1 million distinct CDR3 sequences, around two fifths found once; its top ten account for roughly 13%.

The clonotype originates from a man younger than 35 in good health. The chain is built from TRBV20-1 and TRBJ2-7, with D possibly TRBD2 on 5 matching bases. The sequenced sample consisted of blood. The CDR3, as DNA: TGCAGTGCTAGAGATAGGTCGGGAACCCCCTACGAGCAGTACTTC. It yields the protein CSARDRSGTPYEQYF.